The 22 T cell receptor beta chains listed next were all sequenced from one sample in a study of CD8 T cells in Susac syndrome. When the RNA was reverse transcribed, random hexamers were used with an input of roughly 0.45 to 1 ug. One entry per CDR3 protein, called by TCRdb with MiXCR from the immunoSEQ multiplex PCR reads. Of over 350,000 distinct CDR3 sequences in the sample, approximately 85% were seen once. The sample taken for sequencing was CD8+ T cells from PBMCs. These receptors all stem from a human donor with multiple sclerosis.

The chain has TRBV7-9 and TRBJ1-2, with a tentative D call TRBD1 (5 bases). The V end was cut by 3 bases, the J end by 8 bases, with 19 bases between. The CDR3 length is 15 residues. The V gene's germline CDR1 is SEHNR and CDR2 FQNEAQ (reference sequence). DNA of the CDR3: TGTGCCAGCAGCTTTGCAACAGGTAGATTTGGAGGCTACACCTTC. Its protein product is CASSFATGRFGGYTF.

This clonotype was seen a single time. The J gene is TRBJ1-1, the V gene TRBV6-5; TRBD1 is a possible D gene (6 bases). V lost 8 bases, J lost 1 base, and 11 bases lay in between. The CDR3 is made up of 13 amino acids. Germline assignment: CDR1 MNHEY and CDR2 SVGAGI. For the CDR3, the DNA is TGTGCCAGCCGTCCGGGACAGAACACTGAAGCTTTCTTT. Translating gives CASRPGQNTEAFF.

The chain joins TRBV5-6 to TRBJ1-5; D possibly corresponds to TRBD1 (6 bases). V was trimmed by 3 bases and J by 4 bases, leaving 8 bases between them. The CDR3 has 13 amino acids. Germline V CDR1 and CDR2: SGHDT, YYEEEE. The CDR3 DNA follows: TGTGCCAGCAGCTCCGGACAGAATCAGCCCCAGCATTTT. Residues: CASSSGQNQPQHF.

This clonotype was seen only a few times. The chain uses TRBV5-6 and TRBJ2-1; D gene uncertain. CDR1 is SGHDT, CDR2 YYEEEE, per germline. The CDR3 totals 13 residues. The V end lost 0 bases, the J end lost 6 bases, and 7 bases lay between the germline ends. CDR3 in DNA: TGTGCCAGCAGCTTGGACCGGCCCAATGAGCAGTTCTTC. This gives the protein CASSLDRPNEQFF.

The CDR3 reads CASSSQGPGAFF. The DNA of the CDR3 is TGTGCCAGCAGTTCACAGGGGCCGGGGGCTTTCTTT. The V gene is TRBV6-1, the J gene TRBJ1-1; 7 positions match TRBD1. The germline CDR1 and CDR2 sequences are MNHNS and SASEGT. The ends lost 5 bases at V and 11 bases at J; junction bases unmatched: 8. CDR3 length equals 12 residues.

The genes are TRBV5-4 and TRBJ1-6; D not resolved. Per germline, CDR1 SGHNT and CDR2 YYREEE (reference sequence). V was shortened by 2 bases and J by 7 bases, with 4 bases between the two germline ends. There are 12 residues in the CDR3. The CDR3 loop reads CASSFMNSPLHF. DNA for the CDR3: TGTGCCAGCAGCTTCATGAATTCACCCCTCCACTTT.

This clonotype came up a few times. This chain joins TRBV5-1 and TRBJ2-2, with D uncertain. CDR1 is SGHRS and CDR2 is YFSETQ in the germline V gene. V was pared by 1 base and J by 0 bases, with 7 bases between. The CDR3 runs 15 residues. The CDR3 protein is CASSLFGANTGELFF. The CDR3 DNA reads TGCGCCAGCAGCTTGTTTGGAGCGAACACCGGGGAGCTGTTTTTT.

This clonotype was seen once. The V call is TRBV20-1, the J call TRBJ2-7; perhaps TRBD2 as D (6 bases). Trimming took 3 bases from V and 0 from J, leaving 15 bases between them. This CDR3 has 15 residues. Germline CDR1 is DFQATT and CDR2 is SNEGSKA (reference sequence). DNA of the CDR3: TGCAGTGCTAGCGAGCTAGCGTTGGGCTCCTACGAGCAGTACTTC. Translating it yields CSASELALGSYEQYF.

The chain couples TRBV19 to TRBJ2-1; D is perhaps TRBD1 (6 bases). V dropped 4 bases and J dropped 4 bases, with 11 bases sitting between them. This CDR3 is built from 14 residues. The V gene's germline CDR1 is LNHDA and CDR2 SQIVND (reference sequence). The CDR3 spells CASSKAGDYNEQFF. Here the CDR3 DNA reads TGTGCCAGTAGTAAGGCAGGGGATTACAATGAGCAGTTCTTC.

The V gene is TRBV20-1, the J gene TRBJ2-3; maybe TRBD2 (6 bases). V was clipped by 0 bases and J by 2 bases, with 15 bases between them. The CDR3 totals 16 residues. CDR1 is DFQATT and CDR2 is SNEGSKA in the germline V gene (reference sequence). CDR3 region: CSAREGLRAHTDTQYF. The CDR3 DNA sequence: TGCAGTGCTAGAGAGGGACTTAGGGCACACACAGATACGCAGTATTTT.

V is TRBV5-4 and J is TRBJ2-7, with 8 bases that match TRBD1. In germline, CDR1 is SGHNT, CDR2 YYREEE (reference sequence). The V gene end was trimmed by 5 bases and the J gene end by 5 bases; junction bases not matched to a gene: 15. The CDR3 runs 16 residues. CDR3 sequence reads: CASSRSAGGSYDEQYF. CDR3 bases: TGTGCCAGCAGTCGATCCGCAGGGGGCTCTTACGACGAGCAGTACTTC.

The chain uses TRBV7-3 and TRBJ2-1, with TRBD2 as a possible D gene (6 bases). V gave up 2 bases and J gave up 7 bases, with 15 bases separating them. The CDR3 consists of 15 residues. Germline-derived CDR1 and CDR2 are SGHTA and FQGTGA. This CDR3 reads CASSLGTGAVNEQFF. Written as DNA, the CDR3 is TGTGCCAGCAGCTTAGGGACGGGAGCGGTGAATGAGCAGTTCTTC.

This clonotype was recorded a few times. The CDR3: CASTYRGASGNTIYF. CDR3 bases: TGTGCCAGCACCTACAGGGGGGCTTCTGGAAACACCATATATTTT. This rearrangement joins TRBV25-1 to TRBJ1-3; TRBD1 agrees at 8 bases. V lost 7 bases, J lost 1 base, and 6 bases stayed unmatched. CDR3 length equals 15 residues. Germline V lookup: CDR1 MGHDK, CDR2 SYGVNS.

This clonotype was counted only a few times. The V gene is TRBV6-5, the J gene TRBJ2-7; unclear D gene. Trimming removed 6 bases at V and 3 bases at J, with 9 bases between. CDR1 and CDR2 (germline): MNHEY, SVGAGI. CDR3 length: 12 amino acids. For the CDR3, the DNA is TGTGCCAGCAGCTACGACGGCTACGAGCAGTACTTC. The encoded protein is CASSYDGYEQYF.

V and J are TRBV20-1 and TRBJ1-1, with 11 positions matching TRBD1. Germline V gives CDR1 DFQATT, CDR2 SNEGSKA (reference sequence). This CDR3 region has 12 residues. CDR3 loop: CRAGTGGTEAFF. CDR3 nucleotide sequence: TGCAGGGCAGGGACAGGGGGGACTGAAGCTTTCTTT.

The genes are TRBV2 and TRBJ1-6; 8 positions agree with TRBD1. The V segment lost 6 bases and the J segment 8 bases; nucleotides outside the gene matches: 12. In germline, CDR1 is SNHLY, CDR2 FYNNEI. CDR3 length: 16 amino acids. The CDR3 nucleotides read TGTGCCAGCAGCGACCCGACAGGGGATTACGATTCACCCCTCCACTTT. It encodes CASSDPTGDYDSPLHF. Full variable domain (rest looked up from reference TRBV2 and TRBJ1-6): EPEVTQTPSHQVTQMGQEVILRCVPISNHLYFYWYRQILGQKVEFLVSFYNNEISEKSEIFDDQFSVERPDGSNFTLKIRSTKLEDSAMYFCASSDPTGDYDSPLHFGNGTRLTVT.

The V gene is TRBV7-9, the J gene TRBJ1-2; 11 nucleotides agree with TRBD1. The germline V gene encodes CDR1 SEHNR and CDR2 FQNEAQ (reference sequence). The V gene end was trimmed by 4 bases and the J gene end by 3 bases; junction bases not matched to a gene: 7. The CDR3 contains 16 residues. Here the CDR3 reads CASSSTDRGQHYGYTF. Written as DNA, the CDR3 is TGTGCCAGCAGCTCGACGGACAGGGGGCAGCACTATGGCTACACCTTC. Supplemented by reference TRBV7-9 and TRBJ1-2, the full variable domain reads DTGVSQNPRHKITKRGQNVTFRCDPISEHNRLYWYRQTLGQGPEFLTYFQNEAQLEKSRLLSDRFSAERPKGSFSTLEIQRTEQGDSAMYLCASSSTDRGQHYGYTFGSGTRLTVV.

V gene TRBV30 combines with J gene TRBJ2-1, with a possible D match to TRBD1 (6 bases). This CDR3 comprises 13 residues. The germline V gene encodes CDR1 GTSNPN and CDR2 SVGIG (reference sequence). V gave up 1 base and J gave up 8 bases, with 12 bases separating them. This CDR3 reads CAWSAGTPDEQFF. In DNA, the CDR3 is TGTGCCTGGAGTGCCGGGACACCCGATGAGCAGTTCTTC.

This sequence joins TRBV4-1 and TRBJ2-1, with D perhaps TRBD1 or TRBD2 (5 bases each). The germline gives CDR1 MGHRA, CDR2 YSYEKL. The V end was cut by 3 bases, the J end by 4 bases, with 16 bases between. There are 16 residues in the CDR3. CDR3 nucleotide sequence: TGCGCCAGCAGCCACCCTCCCGGGACCGTTTACAATGAGCAGTTCTTC. Protein sequence: CASSHPPGTVYNEQFF.

J is TRBJ1-1 and V is TRBV10-3; D is uncertain. V lost 9 bases, J lost 6 bases, and 11 bases lay in between. Germline loops: CDR1 ENHRY, CDR2 SYGVKD. CDR3 length: 11 amino acids. DNA for the CDR3: TGTGCCATTCGTGACGAAGCTGAAGCTTTCTTT. Its protein product is CAIRDEAEAFF.

The genes are TRBV4-1 and TRBJ2-3; D is perhaps TRBD1 (6 bases). This CDR3 has 12 residues. V lost 4 bases to trimming and J lost 15 bases, with 17 bases between them. CDR1 MGHRA and CDR2 YSYEKL come from the germline V gene. The CDR3 DNA sequence: TGCGCCAGCAGCCCTTACTCAGGGGAACGATATTTT. Translating it yields CASSPYSGERYF.

This rearrangement joins TRBV6-5 to TRBJ2-1; D possibly matches TRBD1 or TRBD2 (5 bases each). Trimming took 0 bases from V and 7 from J, leaving 16 bases between them. This CDR3 is 16 amino acids long. Germline loops: CDR1 MNHEY, CDR2 SVGAGI. The CDR3 DNA reads TGTGCCAGCAGTTACTCTCGGGACGGATCCTCAAATGAGCAGTTCTTC. This translates into CASSYSRDGSSNEQFF.